The rows below give T cell receptor beta chains drawn from one sample of a study of CD8+CD57+ T cells in acquired aplastic anemia. TCRdb analysed the reads with MiXCR anew, one entry per CDR3 protein. The sample holds a few hundred thousand distinct CDR3 sequences, approximately 32% seen once. Input material: sorted CD4+, CD8+, or CD8+CD57+ T cells (not recorded which) from PBMCs. Source of these receptors: a human donor with aplastic anemia. Both conserved end residues are trimmed from each CDR3.

V gene,CDR3 protein
TRBV7-8,ASSLGILGNTEAF
TRBV19,ASSHRDRGISNTEAF
TRBV10-3,AISEGQGRNYGYT
TRBV29-1,STRTGSGVGYT
TRBV5-1,ASLGLNTGELF
TRBV7-8,ASSALGQSLSGYT
TRBV5-1,ASSLEGGMGTEAF
TRBV2,ASRPRTGEDTEAF
TRBV19,ASIDLSSANTIY
TRBV5-1,ASSPQGAHGTEAF
TRBV15,ATGRVAVSNQPQH
TRBV7-3,ASSYPGKTDTQY
TRBV20-1,SARSSFSNYGYT
TRBV2,ASSTGRGYNSPLH